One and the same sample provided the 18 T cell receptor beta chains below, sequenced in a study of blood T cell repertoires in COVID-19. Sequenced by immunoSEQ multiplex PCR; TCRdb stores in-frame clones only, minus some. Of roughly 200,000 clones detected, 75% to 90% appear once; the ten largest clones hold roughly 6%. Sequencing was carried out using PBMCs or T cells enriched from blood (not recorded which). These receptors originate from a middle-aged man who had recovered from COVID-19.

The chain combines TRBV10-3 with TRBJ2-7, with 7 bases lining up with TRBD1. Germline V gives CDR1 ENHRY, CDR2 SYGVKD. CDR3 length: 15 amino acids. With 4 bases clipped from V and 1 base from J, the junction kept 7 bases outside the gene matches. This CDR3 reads CAISARDRQSYEQYF. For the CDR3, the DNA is TGTGCCATCAGTGCCCGGGACAGACAGTCCTACGAGCAGTACTTC.

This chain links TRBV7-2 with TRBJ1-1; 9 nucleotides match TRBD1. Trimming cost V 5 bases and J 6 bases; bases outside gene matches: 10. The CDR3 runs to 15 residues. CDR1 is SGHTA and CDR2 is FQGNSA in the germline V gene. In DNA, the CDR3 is TGTGCCAGCAGCCAAACCGGGGACAGGGCTTCTGAAGCTTTCTTT. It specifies CASSQTGDRASEAFF.

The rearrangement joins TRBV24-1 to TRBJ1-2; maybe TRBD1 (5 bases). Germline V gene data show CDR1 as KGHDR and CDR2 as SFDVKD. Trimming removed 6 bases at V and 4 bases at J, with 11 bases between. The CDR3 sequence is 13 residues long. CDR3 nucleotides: TGTGCCACCAGTCCGACAGAAGTCTATGGCTACACCTTC. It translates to CATSPTEVYGYTF.

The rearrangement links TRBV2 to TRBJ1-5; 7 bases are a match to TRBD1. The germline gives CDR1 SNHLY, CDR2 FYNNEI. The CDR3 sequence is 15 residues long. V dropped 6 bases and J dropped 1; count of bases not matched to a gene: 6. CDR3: CASSADRASNQPQHF. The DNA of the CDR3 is TGTGCCAGCAGCGCTGACAGGGCCAGCAATCAGCCCCAGCATTTT.

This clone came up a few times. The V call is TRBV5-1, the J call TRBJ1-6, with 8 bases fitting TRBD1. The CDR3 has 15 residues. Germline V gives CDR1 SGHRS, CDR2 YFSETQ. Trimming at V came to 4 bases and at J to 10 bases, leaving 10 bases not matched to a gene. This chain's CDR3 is CASSTQDREESPLHF. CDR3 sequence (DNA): TGCGCCAGCAGCACGCAGGACAGGGAGGAATCACCCCTCCACTTT.

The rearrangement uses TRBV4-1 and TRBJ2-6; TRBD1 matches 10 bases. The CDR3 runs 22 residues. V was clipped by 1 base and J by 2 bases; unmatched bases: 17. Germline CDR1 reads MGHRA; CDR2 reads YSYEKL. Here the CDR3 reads CASSQGDPRDRGRGAGANVLTF. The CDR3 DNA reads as TGCGCCAGCAGCCAAGGGGATCCCAGGGACAGGGGACGAGGTGCTGGGGCCAACGTCCTGACTTTC.

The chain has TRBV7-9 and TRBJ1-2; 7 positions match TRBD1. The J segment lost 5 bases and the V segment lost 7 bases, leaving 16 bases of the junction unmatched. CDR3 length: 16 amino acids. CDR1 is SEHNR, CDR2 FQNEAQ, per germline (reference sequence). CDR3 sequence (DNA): TGTGCCAGCACTCTAACCCCCGGACAGGTTCAATATGGCTACACCTTC. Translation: CASTLTPGQVQYGYTF.

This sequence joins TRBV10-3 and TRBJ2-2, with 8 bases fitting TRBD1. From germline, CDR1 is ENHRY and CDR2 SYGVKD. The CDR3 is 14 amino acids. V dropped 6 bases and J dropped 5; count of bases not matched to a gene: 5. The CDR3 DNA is TGTGCCATCAGCCAGGGGGCTGGGACCGGGGAGCTGTTTTTT. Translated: CAISQGAGTGELFF.

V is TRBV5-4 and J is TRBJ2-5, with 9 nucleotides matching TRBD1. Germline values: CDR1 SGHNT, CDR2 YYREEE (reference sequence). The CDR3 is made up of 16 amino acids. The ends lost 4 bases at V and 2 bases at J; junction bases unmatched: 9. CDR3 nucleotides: TGTGCCAGCAGCCTGGGGGGACAGGGCCTACAAGAGACCCAGTACTTC. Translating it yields CASSLGGQGLQETQYF.

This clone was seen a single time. Here the CDR3 reads CAFAGGDSPLHF. As DNA, the CDR3 is TGTGCCTTTGCGGGAGGTGACTCACCCCTCCACTTT. The genes are TRBV30 and TRBJ1-6; D is unresolved. The V gene lost 7 bases and the J gene lost 10 bases, with 14 bases spanning the gap. The CDR3 contains 12 residues. Germline-derived CDR1 and CDR2 are GTSNPN and SVGIG (reference sequence).

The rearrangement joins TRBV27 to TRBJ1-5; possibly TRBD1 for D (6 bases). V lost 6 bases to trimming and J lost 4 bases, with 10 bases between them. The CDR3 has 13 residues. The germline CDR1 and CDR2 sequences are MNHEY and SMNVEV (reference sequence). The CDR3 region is CASSPRGNQPQHF. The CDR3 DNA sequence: TGTGCCAGCAGCCCAAGGGGGAATCAGCCCCAGCATTTT.

The CDR3 DNA follows: TGTGCCAGCATTAAAACGGGACTTAACACCGGGGAGCTGTTTTTT. It encodes CASIKTGLNTGELFF. The chain is built from TRBV28 and TRBJ2-2, with D possibly matching TRBD2 (6 bases). Trimming stripped 7 bases from V and 2 bases from J, with 14 bases between. The CDR3 consists of 15 residues. Germline loops: CDR1 MDHEN, CDR2 SYDVKM. Variable domain in full (rest from reference TRBV28 and TRBJ2-2): DVKVTQSSRYLVKRTGEKVFLECVQDMDHENMFWYRQDPGLGLRLIYFSYDVKMKEKGDIPEGYSVSREKKERFSLILESASTNQTSMYLCASIKTGLNTGELFFGEGSRLTVL.

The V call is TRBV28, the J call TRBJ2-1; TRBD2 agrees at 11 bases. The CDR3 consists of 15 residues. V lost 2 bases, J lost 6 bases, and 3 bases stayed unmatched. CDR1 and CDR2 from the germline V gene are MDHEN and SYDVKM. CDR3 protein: CASSLLAGGINEQFF. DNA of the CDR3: TGTGCCAGCAGTTTACTAGCGGGAGGAATCAATGAGCAGTTCTTC.

CDR3 region: CASSLGVGGVYGYTF. The CDR3 DNA follows: TGTGCCAGCAGCTTAGGGGTAGGGGGAGTGTACGGCTACACCTTC. V gene TRBV7-8 combines with J gene TRBJ1-2, with D possibly TRBD1 on 6 matching bases. Trimming shortened V by 1 base and J by 8 bases, and 17 bases separated the two germline ends. This CDR3 contains 15 residues. The germline CDR1 and CDR2 sequences are SGHVS and FQNEAQ.

CDR3 in DNA: TGTGCCAGCAGCATAACAGGGGCGGACTATGGCTACACCTTC. Translating it yields CASSITGADYGYTF. V gene TRBV7-9 combines with J gene TRBJ1-2; 7 bases agree with TRBD1. V lost 5 bases and J lost 3; bases outside the gene matches: 6. The CDR3 sequence is 14 residues long. Germline assignment: CDR1 SEHNR and CDR2 FQNEAQ (reference sequence).

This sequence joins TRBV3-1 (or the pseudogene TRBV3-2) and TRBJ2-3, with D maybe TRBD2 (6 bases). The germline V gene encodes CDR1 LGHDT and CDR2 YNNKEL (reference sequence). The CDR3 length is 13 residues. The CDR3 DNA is TGTGCTACTCGACTAGTCAGCACAGATACGCAGTATTTT. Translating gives CATRLVSTDTQYF.

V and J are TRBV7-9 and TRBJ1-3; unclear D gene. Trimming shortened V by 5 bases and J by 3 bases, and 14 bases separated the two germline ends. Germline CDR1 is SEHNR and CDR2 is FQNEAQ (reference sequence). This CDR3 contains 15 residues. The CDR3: CASSAAGWGGNTIYF. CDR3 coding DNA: TGTGCCAGCAGCGCGGCGGGGTGGGGTGGAAACACCATATATTTT.

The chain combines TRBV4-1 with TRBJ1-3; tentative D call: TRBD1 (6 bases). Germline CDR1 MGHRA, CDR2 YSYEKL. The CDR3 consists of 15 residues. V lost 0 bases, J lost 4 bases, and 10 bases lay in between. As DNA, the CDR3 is TGCGCCAGCAGCCAAGAGACCGGGACAGGAAACACCATATATTTT. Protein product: CASSQETGTGNTIYF.